This TCR beta chain stems from a study of blood T cell repertoires in COVID-19. This clone was counted once. As processed by the authors: Amplified reference gene primers provided the basis for estimating nucleated cell counts. Assay used: immunoSEQ multiplex PCR; TCRdb lists only in-frame clones, some missing. V, J and clone size derive from that table, while D and trimming were established from the DNA sequence. The profile shows over 200,000 clones, approximately 86% of them singletons. V shed 1 base and J shed 2 bases, with 12 bases lying between them. The germline gives CDR1 LGHDT, CDR2 YNNKEL (reference sequence). The CDR3 is made up of 15 amino acids.

This receptor was identified in a woman in her twenties or thirties with COVID-19, enrolled during active disease. This chain joins TRBV3-1 (or the pseudogene TRBV3-2) and TRBJ2-7; D is possibly TRBD1 (5 bases). Sequencing input: peripheral blood. This CDR3 is CASSQGGPGPYEQYF. DNA for the CDR3: TGTGCCAGCAGCCAAGGGGGCCCCGGCCCCTACGAGCAGTACTTC.